This T cell receptor beta chain was recovered during a study of shared clonotypes between healthy human individuals. Findings and caveats of the study: Clonotypes that were shared across a handful of donors made up 4% to 6% of naive CD4 clonotypes.

Here immunoSEQ multiplex PCR was the method, and the copy in TCRdb shows in-frame clones only, minus some. Of under 850,000 clones listed, more than 85% were seen once; the top ten hold 24%. The V gene lost 2 bases and the J gene lost 14 bases, with 16 bases spanning the gap. The CDR3 runs 13 residues. Germline CDR1 is MNHNS and CDR2 is SASEGT. Naive CD8 cells lacked CD45RO and underwent positive selection for CCR7, leaving out terminally differentiated effector memory CD45RA+ cells. Donors comprised only Caucasian adults living in Nashville, Tennessee. With regard to this clone: Its antigen is unknown.

The rearrangement links TRBV6-1 to TRBJ2-1; the D gene could be TRBD1 or TRBD2 (5 bases each). Sequences were obtained from naive CD8+ T cells sorted from blood. The sequence derives from a man aged 25 to 40 in good health. CDR3 DNA: TGTGCCAGCAGTGAAACGACGGGGACGGAAGAGTTCTTC. Its protein is CASSETTGTEEFF.